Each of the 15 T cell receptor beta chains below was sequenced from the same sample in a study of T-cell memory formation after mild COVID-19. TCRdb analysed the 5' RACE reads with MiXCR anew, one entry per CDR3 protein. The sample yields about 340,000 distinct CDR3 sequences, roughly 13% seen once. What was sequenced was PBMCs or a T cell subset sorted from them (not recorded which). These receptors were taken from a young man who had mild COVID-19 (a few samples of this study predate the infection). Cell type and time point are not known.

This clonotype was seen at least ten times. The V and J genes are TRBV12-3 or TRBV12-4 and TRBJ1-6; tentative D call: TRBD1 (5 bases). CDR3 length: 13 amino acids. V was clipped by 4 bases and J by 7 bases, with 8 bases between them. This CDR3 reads CASSYGGNSPLHF. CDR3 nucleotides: TGTGCCAGCAGTTACGGGGGGAATTCACCCCTCCACTTT.

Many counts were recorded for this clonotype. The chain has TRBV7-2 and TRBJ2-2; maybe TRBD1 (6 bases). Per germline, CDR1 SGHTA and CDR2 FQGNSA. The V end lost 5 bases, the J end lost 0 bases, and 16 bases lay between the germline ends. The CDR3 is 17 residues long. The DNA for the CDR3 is TGTGCCAGCAGCCGCCGCCCGGGACACTCGAACACCGGGGAGCTGTTTTTT. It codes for CASSRRPGHSNTGELFF.

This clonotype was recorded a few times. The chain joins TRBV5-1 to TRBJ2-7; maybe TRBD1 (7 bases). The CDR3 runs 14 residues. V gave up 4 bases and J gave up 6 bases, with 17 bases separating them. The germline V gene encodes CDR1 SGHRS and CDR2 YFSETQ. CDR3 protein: CASSNPEGAGEQYF. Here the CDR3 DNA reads TGCGCCAGCAGCAACCCGGAGGGGGCTGGCGAGCAGTACTTC.

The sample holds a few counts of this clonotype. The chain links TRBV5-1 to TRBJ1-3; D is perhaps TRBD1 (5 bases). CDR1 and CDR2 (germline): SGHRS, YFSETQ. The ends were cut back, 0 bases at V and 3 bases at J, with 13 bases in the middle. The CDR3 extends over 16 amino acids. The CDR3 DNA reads TGCGCCAGCAGCTTGGTTGGGGGTGCGAGTGGAAACACCATATATTTT. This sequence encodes CASSLVGGASGNTIYF.

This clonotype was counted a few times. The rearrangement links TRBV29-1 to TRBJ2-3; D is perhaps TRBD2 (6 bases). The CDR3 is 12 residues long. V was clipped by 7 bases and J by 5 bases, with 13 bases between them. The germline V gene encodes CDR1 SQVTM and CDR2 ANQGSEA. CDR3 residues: CSADFSGDTQYF. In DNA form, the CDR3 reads TGCAGCGCCGATTTTAGCGGAGATACGCAGTATTTT.

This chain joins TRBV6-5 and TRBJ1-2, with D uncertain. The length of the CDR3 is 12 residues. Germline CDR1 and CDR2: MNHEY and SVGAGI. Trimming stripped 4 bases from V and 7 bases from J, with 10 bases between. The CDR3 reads CASSSRMSGYTF. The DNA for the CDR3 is TGTGCCAGCAGTTCCAGGATGTCTGGCTACACCTTC.

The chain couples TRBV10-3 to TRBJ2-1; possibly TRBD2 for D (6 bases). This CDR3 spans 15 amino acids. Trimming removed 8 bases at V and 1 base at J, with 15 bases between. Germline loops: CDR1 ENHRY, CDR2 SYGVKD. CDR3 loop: CAISRQSGSYNEQFF. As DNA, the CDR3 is TGTGCCATCTCTAGACAGAGCGGGTCCTACAATGAGCAGTTCTTC.

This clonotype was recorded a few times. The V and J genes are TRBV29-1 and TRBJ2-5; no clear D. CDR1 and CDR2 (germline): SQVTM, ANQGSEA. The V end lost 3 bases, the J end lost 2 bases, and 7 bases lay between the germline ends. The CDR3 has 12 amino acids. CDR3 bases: TGCAGCGTTGAGCCGCAACAAGAGACCCAGTACTTC. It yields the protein CSVEPQQETQYF.

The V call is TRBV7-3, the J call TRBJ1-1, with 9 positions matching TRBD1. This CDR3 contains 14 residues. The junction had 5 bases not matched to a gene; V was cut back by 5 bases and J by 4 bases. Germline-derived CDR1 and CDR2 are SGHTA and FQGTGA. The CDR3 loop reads CASSAGTGTTEAFF. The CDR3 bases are TGTGCCAGCAGCGCCGGGACAGGGACCACTGAAGCTTTCTTT.

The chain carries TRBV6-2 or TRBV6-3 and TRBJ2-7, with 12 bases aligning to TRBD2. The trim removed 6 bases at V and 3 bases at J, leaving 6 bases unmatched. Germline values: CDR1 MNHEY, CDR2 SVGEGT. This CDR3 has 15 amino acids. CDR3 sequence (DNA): TGTGCCAGCAGGCGACTAGCGGGGGACTTCTACGAGCAGTACTTC. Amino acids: CASRRLAGDFYEQYF.

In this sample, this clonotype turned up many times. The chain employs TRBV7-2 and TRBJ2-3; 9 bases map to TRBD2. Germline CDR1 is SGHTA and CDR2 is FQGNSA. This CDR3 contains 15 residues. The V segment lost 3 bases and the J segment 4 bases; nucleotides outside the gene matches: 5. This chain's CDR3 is CASSFGSGGADTQYF. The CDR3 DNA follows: TGTGCCAGCAGCTTCGGTAGCGGGGGAGCAGATACGCAGTATTTT.

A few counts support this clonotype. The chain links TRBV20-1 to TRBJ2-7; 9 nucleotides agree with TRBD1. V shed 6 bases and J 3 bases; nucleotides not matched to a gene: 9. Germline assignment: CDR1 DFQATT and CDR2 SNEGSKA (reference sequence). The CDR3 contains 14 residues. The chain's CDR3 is CSARDRVTHYEQYF. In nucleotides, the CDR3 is TGCAGTGCACGGGACAGGGTTACCCACTACGAGCAGTACTTC.

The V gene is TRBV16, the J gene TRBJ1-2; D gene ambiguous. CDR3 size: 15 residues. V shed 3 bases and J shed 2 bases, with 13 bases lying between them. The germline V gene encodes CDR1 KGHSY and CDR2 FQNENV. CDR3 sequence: CASSHIVETNYGYTF. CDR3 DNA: TGTGCCAGCAGCCACATAGTGGAGACAAACTATGGCTACACCTTC.

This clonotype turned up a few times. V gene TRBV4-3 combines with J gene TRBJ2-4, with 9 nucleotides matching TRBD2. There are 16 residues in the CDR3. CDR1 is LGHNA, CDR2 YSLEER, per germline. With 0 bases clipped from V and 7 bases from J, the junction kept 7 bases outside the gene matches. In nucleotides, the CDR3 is TGCGCCAGCAGCCAAGAGCGGGCGGGGGGGTTGAACATTCAGTACTTC. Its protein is CASSQERAGGLNIQYF.

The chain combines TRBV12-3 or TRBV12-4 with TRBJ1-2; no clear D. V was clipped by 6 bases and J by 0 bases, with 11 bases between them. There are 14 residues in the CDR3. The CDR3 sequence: CASRPGISNYGYTF. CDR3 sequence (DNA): TGTGCCAGCAGGCCCGGGATTTCTAACTATGGCTACACCTTC.